The 19 T cell receptor beta chains listed next were all sequenced from one sample in a study of cytomegalovirus exposure and HLA in healthy donors. The primer mix had 60 Vbeta and 13 Jbeta primers. Profiling relied on immunoSEQ multiplex PCR, and the TCRdb table lists in-frame clones only, not all of them. The profile shows around 99,000 clones, about three quarters of them singletons. Input material: PBMCs. The receptor source for this set is a man in his forties or fifties in good health and CMV-seropositive.

The chain carries TRBV4-3 and TRBJ2-3; possible D gene TRBD2, 6 bases. V gave up 0 bases and J gave up 7 bases, with 14 bases separating them. Germline CDR1 reads LGHNA; CDR2 reads YSLEER. The CDR3 loop spans 15 amino acids. The CDR3 region is CASSQDRGLKNTQYF. The CDR3 coding sequence is TGCGCCAGCAGCCAAGATCGGGGACTGAAGAATACGCAGTATTTT.

The chain is built from TRBV14 and TRBJ2-1, with 7 bases matching TRBD2. Germline-derived CDR1 and CDR2 are SGHDN and FVKESK. After removal of 1 base from V and 9 bases from J, the junction contained 3 bases not matched to a gene. The CDR3 extends over 13 amino acids. DNA of the CDR3: TGTGCCAGCAGCCAAGTGGGGGGGGTTGAGCAGTTCTTC. This codes for CASSQVGGVEQFF.

This chain links TRBV5-6 with TRBJ2-7; a possible D gene is TRBD1 (5 bases). V dropped 3 bases and J dropped 2 bases, with 12 bases sitting between them. The CDR3 is 14 amino acids. Looked up from germline, CDR1 is SGHDT and CDR2 is YYEEEE. CDR3 region: CASSSWGSPYEQYF. The CDR3 nucleotides are TGTGCCAGCAGCTCATGGGGCAGTCCCTACGAGCAGTACTTC.

The V gene is TRBV7-9, the J gene TRBJ1-4, with 9 nucleotides matching TRBD1. The V and J ends lost 2 bases and 5 bases, in that order; junction bases with no gene match: 0. Per the germline V gene, CDR1 is SEHNR and CDR2 is FQNEAQ (reference sequence). This CDR3 has 14 amino acids. CDR3 loop: CASSLTGGNEKLFF. CDR3 in DNA: TGTGCCAGCAGCTTAACAGGGGGCAATGAAAAACTGTTTTTT.

This chain joins TRBV19 and TRBJ1-4; D may be TRBD1 (6 bases). The CDR3 runs 12 residues. Germline-derived CDR1 and CDR2 are LNHDA and SQIVND (reference sequence). Trimming shortened V by 10 bases and J by 8 bases, and 14 bases separated the two germline ends. In DNA form, the CDR3 reads TGTGCCACAGGGGTACGAAACGAAAAACTGTTTTTT. It specifies CATGVRNEKLFF. The whole variable domain, filled in from reference TRBV19 and TRBJ1-4, reads DGGITQSPKYLFRKEGQNVTLSCEQNLNHDAMYWYRQDPGQGLRLIYYSQIVNDFQKGDIAEGYSVSREKKESFPLTVTSAQKNPTAFYLCATGVRNEKLFFGSGTQLSVL.

The rearrangement joins TRBV7-9 to TRBJ1-3; D gene uncertain. Trimming took off 1 base at V and 0 bases at J, with 13 bases between the two ends. Germline CDR1 SEHNR, CDR2 FQNEAQ (reference sequence). CDR3 length: 17 amino acids. The CDR3 loop reads CASSLDQRQLSGNTIYF. The CDR3 DNA follows: TGTGCCAGCAGCTTAGATCAGCGGCAGCTCTCTGGAAACACCATATATTTT.

This clone is a singleton in its sample. The CDR3 bases are TGTGCCACCAGCAGAGAGCCGACAGACTATGGCTACACCTTC. Translating it yields CATSREPTDYGYTF. The chain joins TRBV15 to TRBJ1-2; tentative D call: TRBD1 (5 bases). Germline CDR1 and CDR2: LNHNV and YYDKDF (reference sequence). V was clipped by 0 bases and J by 3 bases, with 8 bases between them. The CDR3 has 14 amino acids.

The gene calls are TRBV5-1 and TRBJ1-2; TRBD1 might be the D (6 bases). The V gene's germline CDR1 is SGHRS and CDR2 YFSETQ. Trimming left V 3 bases short and J 8 bases short, with 14 bases between. This CDR3 spans 13 amino acids. CDR3: CASSSNGQNGYTF. As DNA, the CDR3 is TGCGCCAGCAGCTCTAATGGACAGAACGGCTACACCTTC.

This chain links TRBV28 with TRBJ1-1; TRBD1 is a possible D gene (5 bases). The V end lost 6 bases, the J end lost 0 bases, and 11 bases lay between the germline ends. Germline V gives CDR1 MDHEN, CDR2 SYDVKM. The CDR3 is 14 amino acids. The CDR3, as DNA: TGTGCCAGCAGAGCAGGGAACATGAACACTGAAGCTTTCTTT. Protein: CASRAGNMNTEAFF.

V is TRBV28 and J is TRBJ1-1; weak D call: TRBD1 (5 bases). V lost 7 bases, J lost 3 bases, and 15 bases lay in between. Germline loops: CDR1 MDHEN, CDR2 SYDVKM. The CDR3 is made up of 14 amino acids. The CDR3 protein is CASIETKGYTEAFF. The CDR3 coding sequence is TGTGCCAGCATCGAAACGAAGGGGTACACTGAAGCTTTCTTT.

V is TRBV11-1 and J is TRBJ2-7, with 8 bases lining up with TRBD1. Losses at the gene ends were 2 bases for V and 4 bases for J; bases not matched to a gene: 7. CDR1 and CDR2 (germline): SGHAT, FQDESV (reference sequence). This CDR3 contains 15 residues. The CDR3 protein is CASSLMTGVSYEQYF. CDR3 coding DNA: TGTGCCAGCAGCTTAATGACAGGGGTCTCGTACGAGCAGTACTTC.

This clone was detected a few times. The chain is built from TRBV10-3 and TRBJ2-3, with a weak D call TRBD1 (6 bases). Germline loops: CDR1 ENHRY, CDR2 SYGVKD. Trimming removed 2 bases at V and 0 bases at J, with 6 bases between. The CDR3 totals 14 residues. CDR3 nucleotide sequence: TGTGCCATCAGTGAGGGGGGCAGCACAGATACGCAGTATTTT. Translating it yields CAISEGGSTDTQYF.

The chain couples TRBV5-6 to TRBJ1-2, with 7 bases identical to TRBD1. This CDR3 is built from 15 residues. Germline trimming cut 3 bases from V and 1 base from J; bases unmatched to any gene: 6. Germline V gene data show CDR1 as SGHDT and CDR2 as YYEEEE. CDR3 sequence (DNA): TGTGCCAGCAGCTCATCGGACAGGCTTAACTATGGCTACACCTTC. Its protein product is CASSSSDRLNYGYTF.

This chain joins TRBV2 and TRBJ1-1, with a possible D match to TRBD1 (6 bases). Germline assignment: CDR1 SNHLY and CDR2 FYNNEI. Deletions cut 11 bases from V and 4 bases from J, with 17 bases between. CDR3 length equals 13 residues. CDR3 region: CAGAGEVSTEAFF. CDR3 in DNA: TGTGCCGGGGCAGGGGAAGTGAGCACTGAAGCTTTCTTT.

The CDR3 DNA follows: TGCGCCAGCAGCCGGACAGGGAACGGGAACACTGAAGCTTTCTTT. Translated: CASSRTGNGNTEAFF. J is TRBJ1-1 and V is TRBV5-1, with 8 bases identical to TRBD1. CDR3 length equals 15 residues. Germline V lookup: CDR1 SGHRS, CDR2 YFSETQ. Trimming cost V 4 bases and J 1 base; bases outside gene matches: 6.

The chain employs TRBV28 and TRBJ1-2; a possible D gene is TRBD1 (6 bases). Trimming cost V 6 bases and J 5 bases, with 16 bases left between them. The CDR3 runs 14 residues. The V gene's germline CDR1 is MDHEN and CDR2 SYDVKM. This chain's CDR3 is CASSTGLGPYGYTF. DNA of the CDR3: TGTGCCAGCAGCACAGGGTTGGGCCCTTATGGCTACACCTTC.

V gene TRBV5-8 combines with J gene TRBJ1-1, with TRBD1 as a possible D gene (6 bases). Germline-derived CDR1 and CDR2 are SGHTS and YDEGEE. Trimming left V 2 bases short and J 3 bases short, with 8 bases between. CDR3 length: 13 amino acids. The CDR3 sequence: CASSFAGDTEAFF. The CDR3 nucleotides are TGTGCCAGCAGCTTTGCAGGGGACACTGAAGCTTTCTTT.

This clone is medium-sized in the sample. V usage is TRBV6-1 and J usage is TRBJ2-3; the D gene is possibly TRBD1 (5 bases). Germline assignment: CDR1 MNHNS and CDR2 SASEGT. V dropped 7 bases and J dropped 2 bases, with 16 bases sitting between them. The CDR3 sequence is 15 residues long. The CDR3 spells CASTLMGLDTDTQYF. CDR3 bases: TGTGCCAGCACCCTTATGGGGCTAGACACAGATACGCAGTATTTT.

This clone was counted once. The chain carries TRBV7-2 and TRBJ1-6; D gene ambiguous. The V and J ends lost 1 base and 11 bases respectively, with 6 bases between them. The CDR3 spans 12 residues. The germline V gene has CDR1 SGHTA and CDR2 FQGNSA. The CDR3 sequence: CASSLGHPPLHF. In nucleotides, the CDR3 is TGTGCCAGCAGCTTAGGACATCCACCCCTCCACTTT.